A single sample is the source of the 26 T cell receptor beta chains below, sequenced in a study of T cells in Graves' hyperthyroidism and ophthalmopathy. The investigators amplified TCR beta CDR3 regions from RNA transcripts. A first-round RT-PCR of the TCR CDR3 used the HTBI primer set. MiXCR, applied by TCRdb to the multiplex PCR reads, yields one record per CDR3 protein. The data show 490,000 or so distinct CDR3 sequences, with around 50% seen just once and about two fifths held by the top ten. Source material: peripheral blood or thyroid tissue (not recorded which). Receptors were obtained from an adult woman with Graves' disease, either hyperthyroidism or ophthalmopathy (not recorded which).

This clonotype was observed a handful of times. This chain connects TRBV7-9 to TRBJ2-7; a possible D gene is TRBD1 (5 bases). The CDR3 has 16 amino acids. The germline gives CDR1 SEHNR, CDR2 FQNEAQ (reference sequence). V shed 6 bases and J shed 0 bases, with 18 bases lying between them. CDR3 sequence: CASSTGRRPFSYEQYF. The CDR3 DNA follows: TGTGCCAGCAGTACAGGCAGGCGTCCCTTCTCCTACGAGCAGTACTTC. The full variable domain, completed using reference TRBV7-9 and TRBJ2-7, is DTGVSQNPRHKITKRGQNVTFRCDPISEHNRLYWYRQTLGQGPEFLTYFQNEAQLEKSRLLSDRFSAERPKGSFSTLEIQRTEQGDSAMYLCASSTGRRPFSYEQYFGPGTRLTVT.

The chain carries TRBV19 and TRBJ2-7; 8 positions match TRBD1. The CDR3 is 12 residues long. CDR1 LNHDA and CDR2 SQIVND come from the germline V gene (reference sequence). The junction had 6 bases not matched to a gene; V was cut back by 10 bases and J by 4 bases. CDR3: CATRTGRYEQYF. The CDR3 DNA sequence: TGTGCCACCAGGACAGGGAGGTACGAGCAGTACTTC.

This clonotype was found a few times. The chain has TRBV7-9 and TRBJ2-5; TRBD1 aligns across 9 bases. The CDR3 consists of 14 residues. Trimming at V came to 7 bases and at J to 7 bases, leaving 10 bases not matched to a gene. Germline CDR1 and CDR2: SEHNR and FQNEAQ (reference sequence). Here the CDR3 reads CASTSGQGSGTQYF. CDR3 sequence (DNA): TGTGCCAGCACCTCCGGACAGGGGAGCGGGACCCAGTACTTC.

This chain connects TRBV10-1 to TRBJ2-7, with 13 bases lining up with TRBD2. Trimming removed 4 bases from V and 4 bases from J; junction bases left unmatched: 7. The CDR3 has 16 amino acids. Germline loops: CDR1 WNHNN, CDR2 SYGVQD (reference sequence). The chain's CDR3 is CASSGQGTSGAYEQYF. The CDR3 DNA sequence: TGCGCCAGCAGTGGTCAAGGGACTAGCGGGGCATACGAGCAGTACTTC.

This clonotype was observed a few times. The chain has TRBV7-9 and TRBJ2-7; 10 bases fit TRBD2. Germline CDR1 SEHNR, CDR2 FQNEAQ (reference sequence). V shed 2 bases and J 6 bases; nucleotides not matched to a gene: 4. This CDR3 region has 14 residues. The CDR3 DNA sequence: TGTGCCAGCAGCTTACTAGCGGGAGTATCCGAGCAGTACTTC. This codes for CASSLLAGVSEQYF.

This clonotype came up many times. This sequence joins TRBV7-2 and TRBJ2-5, with TRBD2 matching over 7 bases. V lost 5 bases, J lost 5 bases, and 5 bases stayed unmatched. The CDR3 extends over 13 amino acids. CDR1 and CDR2 (germline): SGHTA, FQGNSA. CDR3 protein: CASSAGVGETQYF. The CDR3, as DNA: TGTGCCAGCAGCGCGGGGGTGGGTGAGACCCAGTACTTC.

CDR3 loop: CASSYSVSSYEQYF. CDR3 nucleotide sequence: TGTGCCAGCAGTTACTCTGTCAGTTCCTACGAGCAGTACTTC. V gene TRBV6-5 combines with J gene TRBJ2-7; D gene unclear. V dropped 0 bases and J dropped 1 base, with 7 bases sitting between them. Germline-derived CDR1 and CDR2 are MNHEY and SVGAGI. The CDR3 sequence is 14 residues long.

This chain links TRBV7-9 with TRBJ2-6, with 7 bases that match TRBD1. The CDR3 sequence is 19 residues long. Looked up from germline, CDR1 is SEHNR and CDR2 is FQNEAQ (reference sequence). J was trimmed by 0 bases and V by 5 bases; bases with no gene match: 13. DNA for the CDR3: TGTGCCAGCAGCACATTAGGGACAGCCTCGAACTCTGGGGCCAACGTCCTGACTTTC. Amino acids: CASSTLGTASNSGANVLTF.

This chain links TRBV10-3 with TRBJ2-5; D is perhaps TRBD1 (5 bases). V dropped 4 bases and J dropped 0 bases, with 9 bases sitting between them. The CDR3 is 14 amino acids. Germline CDR1 reads ENHRY; CDR2 reads SYGVKD. The CDR3 loop is CAISVQGYQETQYF. The CDR3 DNA reads TGTGCCATCAGTGTCCAGGGATACCAAGAGACCCAGTACTTC.

The chain couples TRBV19 to TRBJ2-7; 7 nucleotides agree with TRBD1. The J segment lost 7 bases and the V segment lost 6 bases, leaving 9 bases of the junction unmatched. Germline V gives CDR1 LNHDA, CDR2 SQIVND (reference sequence). The CDR3 has 13 amino acids. The CDR3 DNA follows: TGTGCCAGTAGCCCAGGAACAGGGGTTGAGCAGTACTTC. This sequence encodes CASSPGTGVEQYF.

Ten or more counts support this clonotype. The rearrangement uses TRBV7-9 and TRBJ1-1; the match to TRBD1 covers 8 bases. V lost 5 bases, J lost 1 base, and 9 bases stayed unmatched. The length of the CDR3 is 16 residues. Germline V gives CDR1 SEHNR, CDR2 FQNEAQ (reference sequence). The CDR3 loop is CASSIRTGKENTEAFF. Written as DNA, the CDR3 is TGTGCCAGCAGCATTAGGACAGGGAAGGAGAACACTGAAGCTTTCTTT.

This clonotype was detected only a few times. The rearrangement uses TRBV10-3 and TRBJ1-1; possible D gene TRBD1, 5 bases. The germline CDR1 and CDR2 sequences are ENHRY and SYGVKD. The V end lost 4 bases, the J end lost 1 base, and 10 bases lay between the germline ends. The CDR3 loop spans 14 amino acids. The CDR3 bases are TGTGCCATCAGTGTGTGGGGGAGGAACACTGAAGCTTTCTTT. Translated: CAISVWGRNTEAFF.

The chain is built from TRBV19 and TRBJ2-1; no definite D call. Between the trimmed V and J ends, which lost 3 bases and 3 bases, there was a span of 6 bases. The CDR3 is 13 residues long. Germline V gives CDR1 LNHDA, CDR2 SQIVND (reference sequence). The CDR3 DNA follows: TGTGCCAGTAGTATTAACATCTACAATGAGCAGTTCTTC. This sequence encodes CASSINIYNEQFF.

This clonotype was picked up many times. The chain has TRBV9 and TRBJ1-3; TRBD1 matches 8 bases. Germline V CDR1 and CDR2: SGDLS, YYNGEE. The junction had 11 bases not matched to a gene; V was cut back by 5 bases and J by 1 base. This CDR3 contains 17 residues. CDR3: CASSSSTGAVSGNTIYF. CDR3 nucleotide sequence: TGTGCCAGCAGTTCCTCGACAGGGGCTGTTTCTGGAAACACCATATATTTT.

This clonotype was counted ten times or more. This chain joins TRBV5-1 and TRBJ1-1, with TRBD1 matching 7 bases. The CDR3 loop spans 14 amino acids. V dropped 3 bases and J dropped 5; count of bases not matched to a gene: 7. Germline-derived CDR1 and CDR2 are SGHRS and YFSETQ. In DNA, the CDR3 is TGCGCCAGCAGCTACGTCACAGGGGAGACTGAAGCTTTCTTT. Protein product: CASSYVTGETEAFF.

The table lists this clonotype with many counts. The chain recombines TRBV29-1 with TRBJ2-5; 12 bases match TRBD2. V shed 4 bases and J 5 bases; nucleotides not matched to a gene: 5. Germline values: CDR1 SQVTM, CDR2 ANQGSEA. The CDR3 is 14 amino acids. The CDR3 sequence: CSVGITSGRETQYF. The CDR3, as DNA: TGCAGCGTTGGGATTACTAGCGGGAGGGAGACCCAGTACTTC.

The rearrangement uses TRBV12-3 or TRBV12-4 and TRBJ1-2; weak D call: TRBD1 (6 bases). The CDR3 consists of 14 residues. Trimming took off 5 bases at V and 1 base at J, with 11 bases between the two ends. The CDR3 sequence is CASSPSRGNYGYTF. The CDR3 coding sequence is TGTGCCAGCAGTCCGAGCAGGGGTAACTATGGCTACACCTTC.

This chain joins TRBV29-1 and TRBJ1-2, with D tentatively TRBD1 (5 bases). Germline V CDR1 and CDR2: SQVTM, ANQGSEA. The CDR3 spans 13 residues. Trimming shortened V by 4 bases and J by 9 bases, and 18 bases separated the two germline ends. The DNA for the CDR3 is TGCAGCGTTGCCTCCGGGACGGCAACCCGCTACACCTTC. It is translated as CSVASGTATRYTF.

This clonotype was detected only once. CDR3 sequence: CASTTEGQPYNSPLHF. Here the CDR3 DNA reads TGTGCCAGCACTACGGAGGGACAGCCTTATAATTCACCCCTCCACTTT. The rearrangement uses TRBV2 and TRBJ1-6; 7 bases map to TRBD1. Germline CDR1 is SNHLY and CDR2 is FYNNEI. V was clipped by 7 bases and J by 4 bases; unmatched bases: 10. This CDR3 region has 16 residues. Variable domain in full (rest from reference TRBV2 and TRBJ1-6): EPEVTQTPSHQVTQMGQEVILRCVPISNHLYFYWYRQILGQKVEFLVSFYNNEISEKSEIFDDQFSVERPDGSNFTLKIRSTKLEDSAMYFCASTTEGQPYNSPLHFGNGTRLTVT.

V usage is TRBV2 and J usage is TRBJ1-2; D perhaps matches TRBD1 (6 bases). Trimming shortened V by 7 bases and J by 7 bases, and 13 bases separated the two germline ends. The germline CDR1 and CDR2 sequences are SNHLY and FYNNEI. The CDR3 is 12 residues long. The CDR3 sequence: CASKKQGPGYTF. In nucleotides, the CDR3 is TGTGCCAGCAAGAAACAGGGACCTGGCTACACCTTC.

This clonotype showed up just once. V and J are TRBV7-9 and TRBJ2-1; 7 nucleotides agree with TRBD2. The ends lost 0 bases at V and 9 bases at J; junction bases unmatched: 2. This CDR3 has 13 residues. Germline CDR1 SEHNR, CDR2 FQNEAQ (reference sequence). The CDR3 sequence: CASSLAGGTEQFF. The CDR3 nucleotides are TGTGCCAGCAGCTTAGCGGGAGGGACTGAGCAGTTCTTC.

This clonotype occurred many times. The V and J genes are TRBV5-5 and TRBJ1-3; D gene unclear. Germline assignment: CDR1 SGHKS and CDR2 YYEKEE (reference sequence). V was trimmed by 1 base and J by 0 bases, leaving 11 bases between them. This CDR3 spans 16 amino acids. CDR3 residues: CASSLIGRDSGNTIYF. In DNA form, the CDR3 reads TGTGCCAGCAGCTTGATTGGACGAGACTCTGGAAACACCATATATTTT.

This clonotype was observed a handful of times. The chain has TRBV7-9 and TRBJ2-5, with D perhaps TRBD2 (6 bases). The CDR3 contains 15 residues. V gave up 5 bases and J gave up 5 bases, with 18 bases separating them. From germline, CDR1 is SEHNR and CDR2 FQNEAQ (reference sequence). The CDR3: CASSLGSSGVETQYF. The CDR3 DNA reads TGTGCCAGCAGCCTTGGGAGTTCGGGAGTCGAGACCCAGTACTTC.

As regards this clonotype: The DNA is omitted, as the CDR3 cannot be located on it reliably, and the CDR3 follows TCRdb's listing. The chain is built from TRBV7-8 and TRBJ1-1. CDR1 and CDR2 (germline): SGHVS, FQNEAQ. The CDR3 is 18 amino acids in total, end residues counted. CDR3 amino acids: CASSFYICSARDKSKTFF.

V gene TRBV4-2 combines with J gene TRBJ2-7, with TRBD2 identical over 10 bases. Trimming removed 3 bases from V and 3 bases from J; junction bases left unmatched: 5. The CDR3 runs to 15 residues. Germline assignment: CDR1 LGHNA and CDR2 YNFKEQ. In nucleotides, the CDR3 is TGTGCCAGCAGCCAGGTAGCGGGAGGCGTCTACGAGCAGTACTTC. This translates into CASSQVAGGVYEQYF.

The CDR3 sequence is CASSKTGENEKLFF. DNA of the CDR3: TGTGCCAGTAGTAAGACAGGGGAGAATGAAAAACTGTTTTTT. The gene calls are TRBV19 and TRBJ1-4, with 8 bases lining up with TRBD1. Trimming took 4 bases from V and 5 from J; bases not matched to a gene: 3. The CDR3 spans 14 residues. Germline V gene lookup returns CDR1 LNHDA and CDR2 SQIVND (reference sequence).